Following are 8 T cell receptor beta chains from one sample sequenced in a study of cytomegalovirus exposure and HLA in healthy donors. The PCR used 60 Vbeta and 13 Jbeta primers. Sequencing was performed with immunoSEQ multiplex PCR; in TCRdb, only in-frame clones are kept and a portion is missing. Found here are some 110,000 clones; the top ten clones hold about 2.7%. Sequenced material: PBMCs. All receptors come from a man aged 25 to 45 in good health and CMV-seronegative.

V is TRBV6-5 and J is TRBJ2-5, with 7 bases fitting TRBD1. In germline, CDR1 is MNHEY, CDR2 SVGAGI. The CDR3 is made up of 13 amino acids. V was pared by 6 bases and J by 4 bases, with 5 bases of the junction left unmatched. The CDR3 region has the DNA TGTGCCAGCAGGTCAACAGGGGTAGAGACCCAGTACTTC. Translating it yields CASRSTGVETQYF.

The rearrangement uses TRBV6-1 and TRBJ2-2, with 9 bases aligning to TRBD2. Germline CDR1 is MNHNS and CDR2 is SASEGT. This CDR3 is 12 amino acids long. CDR3: CAGTSRIGQLFF. Here the CDR3 DNA reads TGTGCGGGGACTAGCCGGATTGGGCAGCTGTTTTTT.

V gene TRBV28 combines with J gene TRBJ2-7; D is uncertain. The CDR3 has 15 amino acids. Trimming pared 5 bases from V and 3 bases from J, leaving 17 bases between. The germline gives CDR1 MDHEN, CDR2 SYDVKM. For the CDR3, the DNA is TGTGCCAGCAGTCCCCCCATTGCAGATCTCTACGAGCAGTACTTC. It is translated as CASSPPIADLYEQYF.

The V gene is TRBV11-1, the J gene TRBJ2-5; D may be TRBD1 (5 bases). Trimming removed 1 base from V and 3 bases from J, with 12 bases in between. The CDR3 contains 15 residues. CDR1 and CDR2 (germline): SGHAT, FQDESV (reference sequence). The CDR3 sequence: CASSLGRQFEETQYF. The CDR3 coding sequence is TGTGCCAGCAGCTTAGGTCGACAGTTCGAAGAGACCCAGTACTTC.

The chain employs TRBV6-5 and TRBJ1-2, with 7 bases matching TRBD1. The trim removed 5 bases at V and 7 bases at J, leaving 10 bases unmatched. The CDR3 contains 14 residues. Per germline, CDR1 MNHEY and CDR2 SVGAGI. The CDR3: CASSRYQGESGYTF. DNA for the CDR3: TGTGCCAGCAGTCGCTACCAGGGGGAGTCTGGCTACACCTTC.

The genes are TRBV6-6 and TRBJ1-1; 7 bases map to TRBD1. CDR1 is MNHNY, CDR2 SVGAGI, per germline (reference sequence). Germline trimming cut 6 bases from V and 7 bases from J; bases unmatched to any gene: 5. This CDR3 spans 12 amino acids. The CDR3: CASRLRQGEAFF. The CDR3 DNA sequence: TGTGCCAGCAGACTTCGACAGGGTGAAGCTTTCTTT.

For this clone: The identical CDR3 is also encoded by other nucleotide sequences in the sample. This chain connects TRBV27 to TRBJ1-1, with unresolved D. Germline CDR1 is MNHEY and CDR2 is SMNVEV (reference sequence). The CDR3 sequence is 10 residues long. V was trimmed by 9 bases and J by 2 bases, leaving 4 bases between them. CDR3 loop: CASGNTEAFF. The CDR3 DNA reads as TGTGCCAGTGGCAACACTGAAGCTTTCTTT.

The gene calls are TRBV7-7 and TRBJ2-5, with D maybe TRBD1 (6 bases). Germline V gene lookup returns CDR1 SSHAT and CDR2 FNYEAQ (reference sequence). CDR3 length: 13 residues. With 6 bases removed from V and 4 bases from J, the gap between germline ends came to 12 bases. Here the CDR3 DNA reads TGTGCCAGCAGTCAGGGGTCCTCAGAGACCCAGTACTTC. It yields the protein CASSQGSSETQYF.